The next 32 T cell receptor beta chains were all read from a single sample in a study of T cell responses to AZD1222 COVID-19 vaccine. TCRdb keeps only in-frame clones here, not all; method: immunoSEQ multiplex PCR. The sample has approximately 170,000 clones, roughly 87% seen once. Sequencing was performed on peripheral blood, taken 28 days after the second AZD1222 dose. These receptors were obtained from an adult who received the AZD1222 COVID-19 vaccine.

The count of this clone is one. The chain carries TRBV19 and TRBJ1-4, with TRBD1 matching 7 bases. The junction had 14 bases not matched to a gene; V was cut back by 5 bases and J by 8 bases. Per the germline V gene, CDR1 is LNHDA and CDR2 is SQIVND (reference sequence). The CDR3 spans 16 residues. CDR3 in DNA: TGTGCCAGTAGTCCAACCTACAGGGGTGGGTTGGAAAAACTGTTTTTT. This encodes CASSPTYRGGLEKLFF.

This chain uses TRBV9 with TRBJ1-1; 9 positions agree with TRBD1. This CDR3 is built from 15 residues. The germline CDR1 and CDR2 sequences are SGDLS and YYNGEE. Germline trimming cut 3 bases from V and 6 bases from J; bases unmatched to any gene: 9. CDR3 protein: CASSGMGQGRPEAFF. The CDR3 bases are TGTGCCAGCAGCGGGATGGGACAGGGTCGCCCTGAAGCTTTCTTT.

This clone occurred a few times. CDR3 region: CASAGTGGSYSPLHF. In DNA, the CDR3 is TGTGCCAGCGCGGGAACAGGGGGCTCTTATTCACCCCTCCACTTT. The chain uses TRBV6-5 and TRBJ1-6, with 9 bases matching TRBD1. The CDR3 consists of 15 residues. CDR1 and CDR2 from the germline V gene are MNHEY and SVGAGI. The ends lost 8 bases at V and 8 bases at J; junction bases unmatched: 10.

V is TRBV2 and J is TRBJ2-5; maybe TRBD1 (5 bases). V dropped 2 bases and J dropped 5 bases, with 18 bases sitting between them. Germline V gene sequence: CDR1 SNHLY, CDR2 FYNNEI. This CDR3 has 16 amino acids. The CDR3 nucleotides read TGTGCCAGCAGTGAACAGCCGAAGGTGAAGGGGGAGACCCAGTACTTC. Protein sequence: CASSEQPKVKGETQYF.

This chain links TRBV2 with TRBJ1-1, with D perhaps TRBD1 (5 bases). Germline V gene data show CDR1 as SNHLY and CDR2 as FYNNEI. The V and J ends lost 7 bases and 1 base respectively, with 16 bases between them. The CDR3 has 15 residues. The CDR3 protein is CASIRDGLANTEAFF. As DNA, the CDR3 is TGTGCCAGCATCCGGGACGGCCTTGCGAACACTGAAGCTTTCTTT.

The chain couples TRBV6-5 to TRBJ1-1; a weak D match, TRBD1 (6 bases). Trimming took off 6 bases at V and 1 base at J, with 9 bases between the two ends. This CDR3 is built from 13 residues. The germline gives CDR1 MNHEY, CDR2 SVGAGI. The CDR3 here is CASSPGQNTEAFF. CDR3 nucleotide sequence: TGTGCCAGCAGCCCGGGACAGAACACTGAAGCTTTCTTT.

About this clone itself: Other DNA sequences from this sample encode an identical CDR3 as well. The chain links TRBV6-5 to TRBJ1-2; no clear D gene. The CDR3 spans 12 residues. V lost 5 bases and J 4 bases, leaving 8 bases between the germline ends. From germline, CDR1 is MNHEY and CDR2 SVGAGI. As DNA, the CDR3 is TGTGCCAGCAGTAGTCCGGGCTATGGCTACACCTTC. This sequence encodes CASSSPGYGYTF.

The genes are TRBV2 and TRBJ1-5; TRBD1 aligns across 9 bases. The germline gives CDR1 SNHLY, CDR2 FYNNEI. The CDR3 contains 12 residues. Germline trimming cut 7 bases from V and 10 bases from J; bases unmatched to any gene: 5. CDR3 in amino acids: CASKLDRGPQHF. Written as DNA, the CDR3 is TGTGCCAGCAAGCTGGACAGGGGCCCCCAGCATTTT. The full variable domain, with the rest looked up from reference TRBV2 and TRBJ1-5, is EPEVTQTPSHQVTQMGQEVILRCVPISNHLYFYWYRQILGQKVEFLVSFYNNEISEKSEIFDDQFSVERPDGSNFTLKIRSTKLEDSAMYFCASKLDRGPQHFGDGTRLSIL.

The rearrangement uses TRBV19 and TRBJ2-1; D might be TRBD2 (5 bases). Germline-derived CDR1 and CDR2 are LNHDA and SQIVND (reference sequence). The V gene lost 4 bases and the J gene lost 6 bases, with 19 bases spanning the gap. The CDR3 has 16 amino acids. CDR3 residues: CASSTPGERVVNEQFF. As DNA, the CDR3 is TGTGCCAGTAGTACCCCCGGGGAGAGAGTGGTCAATGAGCAGTTCTTC.

The gene calls are TRBV6-6 and TRBJ2-1, with 14 bases fitting TRBD2. CDR1 is MNHNY, CDR2 SVGAGI, per germline (reference sequence). V was pared by 2 bases and J by 12 bases, with 9 bases of the junction left unmatched. The CDR3 has 16 amino acids. CDR3 DNA sequence: TGTGCCAGCAGTTACCCCGGGACTAGCGGGGGCGGAGGGCAGTTCTTC. Encoded protein: CASSYPGTSGGGGQFF.

The chain employs TRBV6-2 or TRBV6-3 and TRBJ2-1; D remains ambiguous. The CDR3 contains 13 residues. Trimming left V 6 bases short and J 4 bases short, with 10 bases between. The germline CDR1 and CDR2 sequences are MNHEY and SVGEGT. CDR3 coding DNA: TGTGCCAGCAGCCCCCACACTTACAATGAGCAGTTCTTC. This encodes CASSPHTYNEQFF.

The V and J genes are TRBV4-1 and TRBJ1-4; a weak D match, TRBD1 (6 bases). Per the germline V gene, CDR1 is MGHRA and CDR2 is YSYEKL. The CDR3 has 16 residues. Deletions cut 2 bases from V and 8 bases from J, with 18 bases between. CDR3 sequence: CASSQSPGARREKLFF. The CDR3, as DNA: TGCGCCAGCAGCCAATCCCCGGGGGCCAGGAGAGAAAAACTGTTTTTT.

The CDR3 bases are TGTGCCTCGGGGAACACCGGGGAGCTGTTTTTT. Translated: CASGNTGELFF. V is TRBV25-1 and J is TRBJ2-2; no clear D gene. Germline values: CDR1 MGHDK, CDR2 SYGVNS. CDR3 length equals 11 residues. Trimming took 11 bases from V and 1 from J, leaving 5 bases between them.

V is TRBV10-3 and J is TRBJ1-2; D ambiguous. This CDR3 has 13 amino acids. V lost 2 bases to trimming and J lost 4 bases, with 8 bases between them. Germline lookup yields CDR1 ENHRY and CDR2 SYGVKD. CDR3 nucleotide sequence: TGTGCCATCAGTGAGGGCAGGCTCTATGGCTACACCTTC. Translating it yields CAISEGRLYGYTF.

V and J are TRBV19 and TRBJ2-7, with D tentatively TRBD2 (7 bases). Trimming left V 5 bases short and J 0 bases short, with 14 bases between. CDR1 is LNHDA and CDR2 is SQIVND in the germline V gene (reference sequence). The CDR3 runs to 15 residues. The CDR3 reads CASSDGGGLSYEQYF. CDR3 DNA: TGTGCCAGTAGTGATGGGGGGGGCCTCTCCTACGAGCAGTACTTC.

The chain is built from TRBV4-3 and TRBJ2-1; 8 nucleotides agree with TRBD2. Per germline, CDR1 LGHNA and CDR2 YSLEER. This CDR3 comprises 15 residues. J was trimmed by 4 bases and V by 1 base; bases with no gene match: 3. The CDR3 DNA is TGCGCCAGCAGCCAAGGCGGGGGGAGTTACAATGAGCAGTTCTTC. Residues: CASSQGGGSYNEQFF.

This chain uses TRBV5-4 with TRBJ2-1; no clear D. The CDR3 loop spans 13 amino acids. CDR1 is SGHNT and CDR2 is YYREEE in the germline V gene (reference sequence). V lost 0 bases, J lost 2 bases, and 3 bases lay in between. The CDR3 is CASSLVPYNEQFF. The CDR3 DNA reads as TGTGCCAGCAGCTTGGTCCCCTACAATGAGCAGTTCTTC.

The chain uses TRBV12-3 or TRBV12-4 and TRBJ1-6; no firm D call. V lost 5 bases and J lost 6, with 5 bases in between. The CDR3 length is 12 residues. This CDR3 reads CASSDRNSPLHF. DNA of the CDR3: TGTGCCAGCAGTGATCGTAATTCACCCCTCCACTTT.

The chain joins TRBV14 to TRBJ1-2; D is unclear. Trimming cost V 0 bases and J 7 bases, with 9 bases left between them. Germline assignment: CDR1 SGHDN and CDR2 FVKESK. This CDR3 is 13 amino acids long. CDR3 sequence (DNA): TGTGCCAGCAGCCAAGATTACGGAGGTGGCTACACCTTC. Residues: CASSQDYGGGYTF.

This chain joins TRBV20-1 and TRBJ1-5; no definite D call. Trimming pared 3 bases from V and 2 bases from J, leaving 5 bases between. The CDR3 runs to 12 residues. Germline CDR1 DFQATT, CDR2 SNEGSKA (reference sequence). In DNA, the CDR3 is TGCAGTGCTAGTTTAGGCAATCAGCCCCAGCATTTT. Translated, it gives CSASLGNQPQHF.

V and J are TRBV14 and TRBJ1-1; tentatively, D is TRBD1 (5 bases). Trimming removed 2 bases from V and 5 bases from J, with 27 bases in between. The CDR3 covers 19 residues. Germline V gene lookup returns CDR1 SGHDN and CDR2 FVKESK. For the CDR3, the DNA is TGTGCCAGCAGCCAACGTAAGGGGTTGACGGGCCTCGTGAGGACTGAAGCTTTCTTT. This encodes CASSQRKGLTGLVRTEAFF.

V usage is TRBV10-2 and J usage is TRBJ1-2; 8 bases line up with TRBD1. The CDR3 loop spans 16 amino acids. Germline V gene sequence: CDR1 WSHSY, CDR2 SAAADI. J was trimmed by 8 bases and V by 4 bases; bases with no gene match: 15. Here the CDR3 reads CASSGFSRQGFTGYTF. The CDR3 DNA reads as TGCGCCAGCAGTGGATTTAGTAGACAGGGGTTTACCGGCTACACCTTC.

The chain uses TRBV27 and TRBJ2-3; 7 bases are shared with TRBD2. CDR1 is MNHEY and CDR2 is SMNVEV in the germline V gene (reference sequence). V gave up 5 bases and J gave up 1 base; unmatched junction bases: 9. The CDR3 runs to 16 residues. In nucleotides, the CDR3 is TGTGCCAGCAGTCCTTTCGCGGGGAGGGGCACAGATACGCAGTATTTT. It yields the protein CASSPFAGRGTDTQYF.

The chain combines TRBV18 with TRBJ1-1; D perhaps matches TRBD1 (5 bases). V lost 2 bases and J lost 5, with 12 bases in between. The CDR3 length is 14 residues. Germline lookup yields CDR1 KGHSH and CDR2 LQKENI. CDR3 region: CASSPGAPGTEAFF. The CDR3 DNA reads as TGTGCCAGCTCACCAGGGGCTCCGGGGACTGAAGCTTTCTTT.

This rearrangement joins TRBV4-3 to TRBJ2-2; TRBD1 or TRBD2 may be the D gene (6 bases each). Germline V gene data show CDR1 as LGHNA and CDR2 as YSLEER. V was clipped by 4 bases and J by 3 bases, with 12 bases between them. The CDR3 has 15 residues. CDR3 in amino acids: CASSPGDFHTGELFF. The CDR3 nucleotides are TGCGCCAGCAGCCCAGGGGACTTCCACACCGGGGAGCTGTTTTTT.

This sequence joins TRBV7-7 and TRBJ2-7; 10 bases fit TRBD1. J was trimmed by 5 bases and V by 5 bases; bases with no gene match: 9. Per germline, CDR1 SSHAT and CDR2 FNYEAQ (reference sequence). The CDR3 runs 15 residues. CDR3 bases: TGTGCCAGCAGCCAAGGGGCAGGGACAGGGGACGAGCAGTACTTC. This translates into CASSQGAGTGDEQYF.

The chain links TRBV10-2 to TRBJ1-5; D unclear. V was clipped by 6 bases and J by 6 bases, with 12 bases between them. Germline values: CDR1 WSHSY, CDR2 SAAADI. This CDR3 has 13 residues. The CDR3 DNA reads as TGCGCCAGCAGCAGATGGGGTGGTCAGCCCCAGCATTTT. This translates into CASSRWGGQPQHF.

The chain recombines TRBV7-8 with TRBJ1-1, with TRBD1 matching 7 bases. V was clipped by 5 bases and J by 2 bases; unmatched bases: 8. CDR3 length equals 15 residues. Germline CDR1 and CDR2: SGHVS and FQNEAQ. The CDR3 region is CASSPRTGPNTEAFF. The CDR3 bases are TGTGCCAGCAGCCCCCGGACAGGACCTAACACTGAAGCTTTCTTT.

The CDR3 DNA sequence: TGCGCCAGCAGCCGGAGAGAGGACACCTCTGGAAACACCATATATTTT. This sequence encodes CASSRREDTSGNTIYF. This chain joins TRBV4-1 and TRBJ1-3; a weak D match, TRBD1 (5 bases). In germline, CDR1 is MGHRA, CDR2 YSYEKL. This CDR3 has 16 residues. V lost 4 bases and J lost 0, with 13 bases in between.

V usage is TRBV6-2 or TRBV6-3 and J usage is TRBJ2-6, with TRBD1 matching over 9 bases. CDR1 and CDR2 (germline): MNHEY, SVGEGT. The CDR3 is made up of 16 amino acids. V shed 5 bases and J 3 bases; nucleotides not matched to a gene: 5. Written as DNA, the CDR3 is TGTGCCAGCAGTCCCGGGACAGGGTTTGGGGCCAACGTCCTGACTTTC. Amino acid sequence: CASSPGTGFGANVLTF.

The chain links TRBV4-1 to TRBJ2-1; tentative D call: TRBD2 (7 bases). V dropped 1 base and J dropped 8 bases, with 15 bases sitting between them. This CDR3 is built from 15 residues. Germline values: CDR1 MGHRA, CDR2 YSYEKL. The CDR3, as DNA: TGCGCCAGCAGCCAAGCCGGGGGGCTGAACTATGAGCAGTTCTTC. Its translation: CASSQAGGLNYEQFF.

The chain recombines TRBV4-1 with TRBJ2-3; D ambiguous. Germline V gives CDR1 MGHRA, CDR2 YSYEKL. This CDR3 contains 11 residues. V was trimmed by 1 base and J by 11 bases, leaving 7 bases between them. The CDR3: CASSQGEEQYF. CDR3 in DNA: TGCGCCAGCAGCCAAGGTGAGGAGCAGTATTTT.